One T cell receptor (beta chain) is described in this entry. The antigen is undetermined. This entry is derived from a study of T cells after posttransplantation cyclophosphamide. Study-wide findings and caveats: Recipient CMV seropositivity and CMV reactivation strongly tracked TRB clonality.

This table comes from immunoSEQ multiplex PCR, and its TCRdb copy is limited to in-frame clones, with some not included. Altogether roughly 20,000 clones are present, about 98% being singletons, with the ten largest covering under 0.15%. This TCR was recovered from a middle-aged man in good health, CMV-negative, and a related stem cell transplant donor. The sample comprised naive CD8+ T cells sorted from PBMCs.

CDR3 DNA: TGTGCCAGTAGTCTTAGCGGGAGCTCCTACGAGCAGTACTTC. The encoded protein is CASSLSGSSYEQYF. The rearrangement links TRBV19 to TRBJ2-5; 9 bases line up with TRBD2. The J call is uncertain, as TRBJ2-7 better fits the DNA end. The CDR3 runs 14 residues. Germline values: CDR1 LNHDA, CDR2 SQIVND (reference sequence).